This T cell receptor beta chain came from a study of blood T cell repertoires in COVID-19. About the research overall: Acute-phase and convalescent COVID-19 samples originated in the United States, Italy and Spain.

The data were produced by immunoSEQ multiplex PCR, yet TCRdb's version contains in-frame clones alone and is incomplete. The sample has about 26,000 clones, roughly nine tenths seen once. This CDR3 spans 15 amino acids. The source material was peripheral blood. The chain joins TRBV1 to TRBJ2-7; whether TRBD2, the table's D call, matches the DNA was not checked. TRBV1 is a pseudogene segment. The sequence was collected from a human donor in a cohort sampled during active COVID-19. CDR3 sequence: CTSSQDWDCNYEQYF. The CDR3 region has the DNA TGCACCAGCAGCCAAGATTGGGACTGCAACTACGAGCAGTACTTC.